This T cell receptor beta chain was profiled in a study of CD8 T cells in Susac syndrome. After extraction with the RNeasy kit, roughly 0.5 to 1 ug of the RNA was reverse transcribed using random hexamers. MiXCR was run by TCRdb on the immunoSEQ multiplex PCR reads, yielding one entry per CDR3 protein. The repertoire consists of fewer than 350,000 distinct CDR3 sequences, with around 92% occurring once and the leading ten covering 0.065%. The source is a human donor with multiple sclerosis. Source material: CD4+ T cells from PBMCs.

This CDR3 reads CASGLISTGDAEAFF. The CDR3 DNA sequence: TGTGCCAGCGGCCTTATTTCGACAGGGGACGCTGAAGCTTTCTTT. The chain is built from TRBV2 and TRBJ1-1, with 8 bases fitting TRBD1. CDR1 is SNHLY and CDR2 is FYNNEI in the germline V gene. Unmatched junction bases numbered 14, after V lost 8 bases and J lost 6 bases. The CDR3 extends over 15 amino acids.